The source of this T cell receptor beta chain is a study of blood T cells in healthy people across ages. This clonotype was picked up a small number of times. Its antigen is still unknown. The V gene's germline CDR1 is LGHNA and CDR2 YSLEER. Deletions cut 0 bases from V and 2 bases from J, with 18 bases between. This CDR3 spans 18 amino acids. The use of a sample-barcoded 5' primer and a J-beta primer mix characterized a second PCR of roughly 6 to 11 cycles. A tag from a template-switch adaptor with 12 random nucleotides marked each cDNA molecule. TCRdb processed the 5' RACE reads anew with MiXCR; each CDR3 protein has one entry. The sample lists roughly 1.5 million distinct CDR3 sequences, 35% to 45% occurring once. Study-wide results and limits: Samples with more naive T cells showed higher observed beta diversity.

Donors were systemically healthy Caucasian individuals from Russia aged roughly 6 to 100 years. The sample was blood. The sequence was obtained from a woman under 30 in good health. The chain carries TRBV4-3 and TRBJ2-3; D might be TRBD2 (6 bases). The CDR3 DNA reads TGCGCCAGCAGCCAAGAAAGGGCCCCGGGACTTCACACAGATACGCAGTATTTT. Protein product: CASSQERAPGLHTDTQYF.